This TCR beta chain appears in the sequencing data of a study of T cell responses to AZD1222 COVID-19 vaccine. Study-level results: Breadth and depth of Spike-specific TCRs rose after two AZD1222 doses.

With regard to this clone: Its antigen is undetermined.

Germline V gene lookup returns CDR1 SGHAT and CDR2 FQNNGV. This CDR3 is built from 16 residues. With 3 bases clipped from V and 0 bases from J, the junction kept 7 bases outside the gene matches. Repertoires were generated with immunoSEQ multiplex PCR, while TCRdb's copy carries only in-frame clones and drops some. The sample records 95,000 to 150,000 clones, approximately 90% being singletons. The TCR comes from an adult in good health. Sequences were derived from peripheral blood, sampled on day 0 of AZD1222 vaccination. The chain uses TRBV11-2 and TRBJ2-5; 7 nucleotides match TRBD2. The CDR3 DNA sequence: TGTGCCAGCAGCTTGGGGACTACCCAGTACCAAGAGACCCAGTACTTC. It translates to CASSLGTTQYQETQYF. The full variable domain, rest sourced from reference TRBV11-2 and TRBJ2-5, is EAGVAQSPRYKIIEKRQSVAFWCNPISGHATLYWYQQILGQGPKLLIQFQNNGVVDDSQLPKDRFSAERLKGVDSTLKIQPAKLEDSAVYLCASSLGTTQYQETQYFGPGTRLLVL.